This T cell receptor beta chain comes out of a study of CD8+CD57+ T cells in acquired aplastic anemia. About this clonotype: Its antigen is still unknown.

The authors sequenced patients whose flow cytometry had shown CD8+CD57+ cell expansion. At the time of blood sampling, patients had not yet received any therapy. The template for TCR beta VDJ and CDR3 sequence profiling was genomic DNA. TCRdb re-called the reads through MiXCR, storing one row per CDR3 protein. The sample holds about 200,000 distinct CDR3 sequences, roughly 53% seen once. Study conclusions and caveats: Patients and healthy controls showed no significant CD8+ Simpson's diversity difference. Patients and controls had in common 25 to 35 CD8+ CDR3 sequences.

With 6 bases removed from V and 4 bases from J, the gap between germline ends came to 7 bases. CDR3 size: 11 residues. CDR1 is SQVTM and CDR2 is ANQGSEA in the germline V gene. This TCR was sampled from a human donor with aplastic anemia. The V call is TRBV29-1, the J call TRBJ2-1; D remains unclear. The sample comprised sorted CD4+, CD8+, or CD8+CD57+ T cells (not recorded which) from PBMCs. The CDR3 bases are TGCAGCGTGAAAAGTTACAATGAGCAGTTCTTC. Its protein product is CSVKSYNEQFF.